This entry features one T cell receptor beta chain sequence. Its target is unknown. A second PCR, run for about 7 to 11 cycles, used a sample-barcoded 5' primer plus a J-beta primer mix. Each cDNA was tagged by a template-switch adaptor containing 12 random nucleotides. One entry per CDR3 protein, called by TCRdb with MiXCR from the 5' RACE reads. The sample includes about 570,000 distinct CDR3 sequences, approximately 30% of them seen just once. These data are taken from a study of blood T cells in healthy people across ages. General observations from the study: Aged donors had fewer naive CD4+ cells and lower diversity than long-lived donors.

The V segment lost 3 bases and the J segment 3 bases; nucleotides outside the gene matches: 11. Germline V gene data show CDR1 as KGHDR and CDR2 as SFDVKD. The CDR3 loop spans 19 amino acids. The receptor comes from a woman aged 70-85 years in good health. Material: blood. The V gene is TRBV24-1, the J gene TRBJ2-3, with 13 bases lining up with TRBD2. The CDR3 loop reads CATSDGTGTSGDSTDTQYF. The CDR3 nucleotides are TGTGCCACCAGTGATGGAACCGGGACTAGCGGGGACTCTACAGATACGCAGTATTTT.